Sequencing of this T cell receptor beta chain was carried out in a study of regulatory T cells in long-lasting Graves disease. Study results and caveats: Newly diagnosed patients had higher TCR diversity than persistent Graves' patients did. Favored usage of TRBV28, TRBJ1-2 and TRBJ2-5 was recorded in persistent disease. Peripheral blood, not thyroid tissue, was the sole material studied.

About this clonotype itself: The target antigen is unknown.

Assembly of TCR beta libraries relied on iRepertoire HTBI primers together with Arm-PCR of CDR3 regions. TCRdb redid the calling of the multiplex PCR reads with MiXCR, one entry per CDR3 protein. The profile covers a few hundred thousand distinct CDR3 sequences, with 20% to 25% appearing a single time and more than 6% taken by the ten largest. CDR1 is LGHDT and CDR2 is YNNKEL in the germline V gene (reference sequence). This CDR3 contains 14 residues. Trimming cost V 1 base and J 5 bases, with 11 bases left between them. Indicated time point: persistent/refractory GD, antithyroid drugs over 5 years with positive TRAb. Generation of the TCR library employed RNA extracted from PBMCs. Investigators report Graves' disease was diagnosed under American Thyroid Association guidelines.

The sample in question was peripheral blood mononuclear cells (PBMCs), obtained when the disease was refractory, from a patient treated with antithyroid drugs. This chain uses TRBV3-1 with TRBJ2-5; maybe TRBD2 (7 bases). The TCR sequence derives from a female donor with Graves disease. This chain's CDR3 is CASSQAGGWETQYF. The CDR3 coding sequence is TGTGCCAGCAGCCAAGCGGGGGGCTGGGAGACCCAGTACTTC.